This T cell receptor beta chain emerged from a study of cytomegalovirus exposure and HLA in healthy donors. V lost 3 bases, J lost 4 bases, and 5 bases stayed unmatched. Germline CDR1 and CDR2: LNHNV and YYDKDF (reference sequence). The length of the CDR3 is 15 residues. 60 Vbeta and 13 Jbeta primers were used in PCR. TCRdb's table, derived via immunoSEQ multiplex PCR, lists solely in-frame clones and lacks some. The sample shows 150,000 to 200,000 clones, under 85% of them seen only once. The receptor comes from a female donor in good health and CMV-seronegative. Sequencing used PBMCs. The genes are TRBV15 and TRBJ1-5, with 8 bases matching TRBD1. CDR3 loop: CATSRERTGNQPQHF. CDR3 nucleotides: TGTGCCACCAGCAGGGAAAGGACAGGGAATCAGCCCCAGCATTTT.